A single sample is the source of the 30 T cell receptor beta chains below, sequenced in a study of T cells in tuberculosis. Time point denoted: new active TB diagnosis, blood taken before or within 7 days of starting treatment. Clones were sequenced by immunoSEQ multiplex PCR, and TCRdb holds only the in-frame ones, with some missing. The sample shows approximately 49,000 clones, about 95% of them seen only once. The material was PBMCs, obtained at tuberculosis diagnosis. The origin of the receptors is an adult with tuberculosis.

The chain carries TRBV6-5 and TRBJ2-5; 7 bases are a match to TRBD1. Germline CDR1 is MNHEY and CDR2 is SVGAGI. V lost 5 bases and J lost 2; bases outside the gene matches: 8. The CDR3 extends over 15 amino acids. The CDR3 nucleotides are TGTGCCAGCAGTCGCGCCGGGACAGAGCAAGAGACCCAGTACTTC. As protein: CASSRAGTEQETQYF.

The chain combines TRBV6-6 with TRBJ2-7; TRBD2 matches at 7 bases. The germline gives CDR1 MNHNY, CDR2 SVGAGI (reference sequence). The CDR3 totals 13 residues. Trimming at V came to 2 bases and at J to 6 bases, leaving 4 bases not matched to a gene. The CDR3 DNA sequence: TGTGCCAGCAGTTACGGGGGGGGAAGCGAGCAGTACTTC. Translating gives CASSYGGGSEQYF.

The rearrangement uses TRBV19 and TRBJ2-7, with a tentative D call TRBD1 (6 bases). The V end was cut by 4 bases, the J end by 4 bases, with 8 bases between. Germline-derived CDR1 and CDR2 are LNHDA and SQIVND (reference sequence). There are 12 residues in the CDR3. CDR3 residues: CASSRTAYEQYF. DNA for the CDR3: TGTGCCAGTAGTAGGACAGCATACGAGCAGTACTTC.

This rearrangement joins TRBV6-4 to TRBJ2-7, with a tentative D call TRBD1 (6 bases). V was trimmed by 10 bases and J by 1 base, leaving 26 bases between them. Germline V gene lookup returns CDR1 MRHNA and CDR2 SNTAGT. This CDR3 comprises 17 residues. This CDR3 is CAISSPEDGTLSYEQYF. CDR3 nucleotides: TGTGCCATCTCGTCCCCGGAAGACGGGACACTATCCTACGAGCAGTACTTC.

The table lists this clone with a count of one. This chain's CDR3 is CASSGTLPEFTYNEQFF. The CDR3 coding sequence is TGTGCCAGCAGTGGGACTTTACCGGAATTCACTTACAATGAGCAGTTCTTC. The J gene is TRBJ2-1, the V gene TRBV6-1; a possible D gene is TRBD2 (5 bases). The CDR3 runs 17 residues. V lost 4 bases, J lost 4 bases, and 20 bases lay in between. Germline loops: CDR1 MNHNS, CDR2 SASEGT.

This clone was counted once. The chain recombines TRBV19 with TRBJ1-2; TRBD1 might be the D (6 bases). Deletions cut 6 bases from V and 8 bases from J, with 16 bases between. Germline V lookup: CDR1 LNHDA, CDR2 SQIVND (reference sequence). This CDR3 comprises 13 residues. The CDR3 region is CASRPQGFQGYTF. The CDR3 DNA reads TGTGCCAGTAGGCCACAGGGTTTTCAGGGCTACACCTTC.

This clone was observed once. The V gene is TRBV5-6, the J gene TRBJ1-5, with 8 bases fitting TRBD1. Per the germline V gene, CDR1 is SGHDT and CDR2 is YYEEEE. This CDR3 contains 13 residues. V trimming: 0 bases; J trimming: 11 bases; junction bases outside the gene matches: 4. The CDR3 sequence is CASSLAGGGTQHF. The CDR3 nucleotides are TGTGCCAGCAGCTTGGCAGGGGGCGGGACCCAGCATTTT.

The V call is TRBV28, the J call TRBJ1-5; TRBD1 matches 7 bases. Per the germline V gene, CDR1 is MDHEN and CDR2 is SYDVKM. Trimming at V came to 1 base and at J to 5 bases, leaving 5 bases not matched to a gene. This CDR3 spans 15 amino acids. This chain's CDR3 is CASSLSGQGDQPQHF. As DNA, the CDR3 is TGTGCCAGCAGTTTATCTGGTCAGGGGGATCAGCCCCAGCATTTT.

This chain connects TRBV27 to TRBJ1-1; TRBD1 matches at 7 bases. The germline gives CDR1 MNHEY, CDR2 SMNVEV (reference sequence). The V and J ends lost 4 bases and 5 bases, in that order; junction bases with no gene match: 10. CDR3 size: 15 residues. DNA of the CDR3: TGTGCCAGCAGTTCCTACGACAGGGTGACGACTGAAGCTTTCTTT. Translating it yields CASSSYDRVTTEAFF.

The CDR3 region is CAIRQGTLYEQYF. The CDR3 nucleotides are TGTGCCATCAGACAGGGGACGCTCTACGAGCAGTACTTC. The chain is built from TRBV10-3 and TRBJ2-7, with 7 positions matching TRBD1. The CDR3 is 13 residues long. Germline V gene data show CDR1 as ENHRY and CDR2 as SYGVKD. V lost 6 bases and J lost 3; bases outside the gene matches: 5.

The rearrangement joins TRBV7-6 to TRBJ2-1; D might be TRBD2 (5 bases). Germline loops: CDR1 SGHVS, CDR2 FNYEAQ. The CDR3 consists of 16 residues. V was pared by 5 bases and J by 0 bases, with 14 bases between. The CDR3: CASSKRSTNSYNEQFF. CDR3 DNA: TGTGCCAGCAGCAAGAGGTCGACTAACTCCTACAATGAGCAGTTCTTC.

The rearrangement uses TRBV7-8 and TRBJ2-5; D perhaps matches TRBD1 (5 bases). Trimming stripped 1 base from V and 3 bases from J, with 12 bases between. The CDR3 length is 15 residues. Germline CDR1 reads SGHVS; CDR2 reads FQNEAQ. The CDR3 DNA sequence: TGTGCCAGCAGCTTAGGGGGCGAGAGGAAAGAGACCCAGTACTTC. Translated: CASSLGGERKETQYF.

The gene calls are TRBV30 and TRBJ2-7; D not certain. The CDR3 loop spans 15 amino acids. In germline, CDR1 is GTSNPN, CDR2 SVGIG (reference sequence). The V gene lost 2 bases and the J gene lost 5 bases, with 19 bases spanning the gap. The CDR3: CAWSRVSGLIHEQYF. The CDR3 region has the DNA TGTGCCTGGAGTCGGGTATCCGGTCTGATCCACGAGCAGTACTTC. The variable domain in full, with the rest retrieved from reference TRBV30 and TRBJ2-7, is SQTIHQWPATLVQPVGSPLSLECTVEGTSNPNLYWYRQAAGRGLQLLFYSVGIGQISSEVPQNLSASRPQDRQFILSSKKLLLSDSGFYLCAWSRVSGLIHEQYFGPGTRLTVT.

The V call is TRBV7-2, the J call TRBJ2-2; D unclear. The V and J ends lost 5 bases and 6 bases respectively, with 16 bases between them. The CDR3 has 15 residues. The V gene's germline CDR1 is SGHTA and CDR2 FQGNSA. The CDR3, as DNA: TGTGCCAGCAGCCCTAACGCAGGAATGGCCGGGGAGCTGTTTTTT. This sequence encodes CASSPNAGMAGELFF.

In DNA, the CDR3 is TGTGCCAGCAGTGAGGTTTCAGGGGGCAACGAGCAGTACTTC. Protein sequence: CASSEVSGGNEQYF. This chain joins TRBV2 and TRBJ2-7, with 8 bases lining up with TRBD1. Germline CDR1 SNHLY, CDR2 FYNNEI. The J segment lost 5 bases and the V segment lost 3 bases, leaving 6 bases of the junction unmatched. The CDR3 runs to 14 residues.

The chain is built from TRBV6-1 and TRBJ1-1; 7 nucleotides agree with TRBD1. Germline V gives CDR1 MNHNS, CDR2 SASEGT. The CDR3 loop spans 13 amino acids. V trimming: 0 bases; J trimming: 8 bases; junction bases outside the gene matches: 3. The CDR3 loop is CASSEAGQLEAFF. DNA for the CDR3: TGTGCCAGCAGTGAAGCGGGACAGTTGGAAGCTTTCTTT.

The genes are TRBV28 and TRBJ1-5; D gene ambiguous. The CDR3 spans 15 residues. CDR1 and CDR2 from the germline V gene are MDHEN and SYDVKM. V dropped 2 bases and J dropped 4 bases, with 12 bases sitting between them. CDR3 residues: CASSLRGPTNQPQHF. CDR3 sequence (DNA): TGTGCCAGCAGTTTAAGAGGCCCGACTAATCAGCCCCAGCATTTT. Based on the CDR3 plus reference TRBV28 and TRBJ1-5, the full variable domain is DVKVTQSSRYLVKRTGEKVFLECVQDMDHENMFWYRQDPGLGLRLIYFSYDVKMKEKGDIPEGYSVSREKKERFSLILESASTNQTSMYLCASSLRGPTNQPQHFGDGTRLSIL.

The sample holds one count of this clone. The rearrangement uses TRBV5-1 and TRBJ2-3; 10 bases map to TRBD1. Per the germline V gene, CDR1 is SGHRS and CDR2 is YFSETQ. This CDR3 spans 15 amino acids. V lost 4 bases to trimming and J lost 5 bases; unmatched junction nucleotides: 7. Here the CDR3 DNA reads TGCGCCAGCAGCGTGACAGGGGGCATAGGAGATACGCAGTATTTT. Protein product: CASSVTGGIGDTQYF.

This chain's CDR3 is CASGGTGITGYTF. The CDR3 nucleotides read TGTGCCAGCGGGGGGACAGGGATAACCGGCTACACCTTC. The chain carries TRBV28 and TRBJ1-2; TRBD1 matches 9 bases. Unmatched junction bases numbered 9, after V lost 8 bases and J lost 8 bases. Germline V gives CDR1 MDHEN, CDR2 SYDVKM. CDR3 length: 13 amino acids.

V and J are TRBV5-1 and TRBJ1-1, with D uncertain. The V gene's germline CDR1 is SGHRS and CDR2 YFSETQ. The V and J ends lost 4 bases and 1 base respectively, with 20 bases between them. This CDR3 is built from 17 residues. The CDR3 sequence: CASSATRGLPENTEAFF. DNA for the CDR3: TGCGCCAGCAGCGCGACCCGAGGTCTACCGGAGAACACTGAAGCTTTCTTT. Drawing the rest from reference TRBV5-1 and TRBJ1-1, the complete variable domain is KAGVTQTPRYLIKTRGQQVTLSCSPISGHRSVSWYQQTPGQGLQFLFEYFSETQRNKGNFPGRFSGRQFSNSRSEMNVSTLELGDSALYLCASSATRGLPENTEAFFGQGTRLTVV.

The J gene is TRBJ1-4, the V gene TRBV19, with 10 nucleotides matching TRBD1. Trimming took 10 bases from V and 4 from J; bases not matched to a gene: 15. The CDR3 has 17 amino acids. Germline V gene sequence: CDR1 LNHDA, CDR2 SQIVND (reference sequence). This chain's CDR3 is CATRGDRGSRFNEKLFF. The CDR3 coding sequence is TGTGCCACCCGAGGGGACAGGGGAAGCAGGTTTAATGAAAAACTGTTTTTT.

This clone has a single count. The CDR3 DNA reads TGTGCCAGTAGTACCAGAGACGTACTAGCTAACTATGGCTACACCTTC. Residues: CASSTRDVLANYGYTF. V usage is TRBV19 and J usage is TRBJ1-2; D is uncertain. V shed 4 bases and J shed 0 bases, with 15 bases lying between them. The germline gives CDR1 LNHDA, CDR2 SQIVND (reference sequence). The CDR3 sequence is 16 residues long.

The chain has TRBV13 and TRBJ2-3; 11 nucleotides agree with TRBD1. Germline V gene data show CDR1 as PRHDT and CDR2 as FYEKMQ (reference sequence). V shed 2 bases and J 5 bases; nucleotides not matched to a gene: 3. This CDR3 has 15 residues. CDR3 sequence reads: CASSLWTGGRDTQYF. The CDR3 region has the DNA TGTGCCAGCAGCTTATGGACAGGGGGCAGAGATACGCAGTATTTT. Full variable domain (outside the CDR3, taken from reference TRBV13 and TRBJ2-3): AAGVIQSPRHLIKEKRETATLKCYPIPRHDTVYWYQQGPGQDPQFLISFYEKMQSDKGSIPDRFSAQQFSDYHSELNMSSLELGDSALYFCASSLWTGGRDTQYFGPGTRLTVL.

J is TRBJ2-1 and V is TRBV5-1; D unclear. The CDR3 has 12 amino acids. CDR1 SGHRS and CDR2 YFSETQ come from the germline V gene. Trimming took 4 bases from V and 7 from J, leaving 9 bases between them. The DNA for the CDR3 is TGCGCCAGCAGCGGAGACGGAAATGAGCAGTTCTTC. Its protein is CASSGDGNEQFF.

The V call is TRBV27, the J call TRBJ2-7, with 9 bases matching TRBD1. V lost 4 bases to trimming and J lost 6 bases; unmatched junction nucleotides: 7. The CDR3 is 14 residues long. CDR1 is MNHEY, CDR2 SMNVEV, per germline (reference sequence). The chain's CDR3 is CASSSRDRAAEQYF. The CDR3 DNA is TGTGCCAGCAGTTCCCGGGACAGGGCAGCCGAGCAGTACTTC.

In DNA, the CDR3 is TGTGCCTGGAGTACCCGGGGACAGGGTTACGAAGAGCAGTACTTC. Its translation is CAWSTRGQGYEEQYF. The chain couples TRBV30 to TRBJ2-7; TRBD1 matches at 9 bases. J lost 7 bases, V lost 2 bases, and 12 bases had no gene match. From germline, CDR1 is GTSNPN and CDR2 SVGIG (reference sequence). There are 15 residues in the CDR3.

This chain connects TRBV27 to TRBJ2-1, with TRBD2 matching 11 bases. Germline lookup yields CDR1 MNHEY and CDR2 SMNVEV (reference sequence). The CDR3 is made up of 16 amino acids. J lost 7 bases, V lost 3 bases, and 8 bases had no gene match. In DNA form, the CDR3 reads TGTGCCAGCAGTTTTCTCGCGGCTAGCGGGAGGAATGAGCAGTTCTTC. It specifies CASSFLAASGRNEQFF.

This sequence joins TRBV10-2 and TRBJ1-2, with 10 bases lining up with TRBD1. Per germline, CDR1 WSHSY and CDR2 SAAADI. Losses at the gene ends were 0 bases for V and 14 bases for J; bases not matched to a gene: 9. There are 14 residues in the CDR3. CDR3 residues: CASSESGRQGAGTF. The CDR3 nucleotides are TGCGCCAGCAGTGAGTCGGGGAGACAGGGGGCTGGGACCTTC.

The chain uses TRBV6-6 and TRBJ1-5, with 7 bases identical to TRBD1. This CDR3 is built from 16 residues. J lost 3 bases, V lost 4 bases, and 9 bases had no gene match. Germline V gene data show CDR1 as MNHNY and CDR2 as SVGAGI (reference sequence). The CDR3 DNA follows: TGTGCCAGCAGTTCCACGACAGGGACGATCAATCAGCCCCAGCATTTT. Amino acids: CASSSTTGTINQPQHF.

This clone was counted once. This sequence joins TRBV10-2 and TRBJ2-1, with D possibly matching TRBD2 (6 bases). The CDR3 is 14 amino acids. Trimming took 7 bases from V and 5 from J, leaving 15 bases between them. Germline V gene data show CDR1 as WSHSY and CDR2 as SAAADI. The CDR3 sequence is CASTGLGGNNEQFF. The CDR3 DNA follows: TGCGCCAGCACGGGGTTGGGCGGGAACAATGAGCAGTTCTTC.